A single sample gave rise to the 15 T cell receptor beta chains below, sequenced in a study of cytomegalovirus exposure and HLA in healthy donors. Method: immunoSEQ multiplex PCR; TCRdb's copy keeps in-frame clones and lacks some. This sample has approximately 300,000 clones; 80% to 90% occur once, and the top ten carry approximately 0.84%. Sequencing input: PBMCs. These receptors were taken from a young woman in good health and CMV-seronegative.

The chain recombines TRBV28 with TRBJ1-1, with TRBD1 matching over 9 bases. J lost 3 bases, V lost 5 bases, and 1 base had no gene match. Germline V CDR1 and CDR2: MDHEN, SYDVKM. CDR3 length: 13 amino acids. The chain's CDR3 is CASSTGGYTEAFF. In nucleotides, the CDR3 is TGTGCCAGCAGTACAGGGGGCTACACTGAAGCTTTCTTT.

The table lists this clone with a count of one. V is TRBV18 and J is TRBJ2-1; 9 nucleotides match TRBD2. Germline trimming cut 8 bases from V and 4 bases from J; bases unmatched to any gene: 15. Germline V CDR1 and CDR2: KGHSH, LQKENI. There are 17 residues in the CDR3. The DNA for the CDR3 is TGTGCCAGCACCCAGGTCCCTAGCGGGATGAGTTACAATGAGCAGTTCTTC. Protein product: CASTQVPSGMSYNEQFF.

V is TRBV11-2 and J is TRBJ2-7, with TRBD2 matching over 11 bases. With 3 bases clipped from V and 4 bases from J, the junction kept 5 bases outside the gene matches. The CDR3 runs to 15 residues. The germline V gene has CDR1 SGHAT and CDR2 FQNNGV. The CDR3 nucleotides read TGTGCCAGCAGCTTGGGACTAGCGGCGGTATACGAGCAGTACTTC. Translating gives CASSLGLAAVYEQYF.

The chain joins TRBV7-2 to TRBJ1-2; D uncertain. Trimming pared 5 bases from V and 6 bases from J, leaving 13 bases between. The germline V gene has CDR1 SGHTA and CDR2 FQGNSA. The length of the CDR3 is 13 residues. CDR3 bases: TGTGCCAGCAGCCCAGGACCCGGGGATGGCTACACCTTC. This sequence encodes CASSPGPGDGYTF.

This chain joins TRBV29-1 and TRBJ2-3; D ambiguous. Trimming pared 3 bases from V and 8 bases from J, leaving 6 bases between. This CDR3 is 10 amino acids long. Germline assignment: CDR1 SQVTM and CDR2 ANQGSEA. CDR3 DNA: TGCAGCGTTGAGAGTGGTACGCAGTATTTT. Protein sequence: CSVESGTQYF.

V is TRBV2 and J is TRBJ2-2, with TRBD2 as a possible D gene (7 bases). Germline V gene data show CDR1 as SNHLY and CDR2 as FYNNEI. V lost 9 bases to trimming and J lost 0 bases, with 17 bases between them. The CDR3 is 16 amino acids. This chain's CDR3 is CASSSRGASNTGELFF. CDR3 nucleotides: TGTGCCAGTTCTTCTCGGGGGGCCTCGAACACCGGGGAGCTGTTTTTT.

V gene TRBV28 combines with J gene TRBJ2-7; 9 nucleotides line up with TRBD2. Germline V gives CDR1 MDHEN, CDR2 SYDVKM. The CDR3 spans 16 residues. J lost 4 bases, V lost 1 base, and 8 bases had no gene match. The CDR3 here is CASSLLWSSGIYEQYF. In nucleotides, the CDR3 is TGTGCCAGCAGTTTATTATGGTCTAGCGGGATTTACGAGCAGTACTTC.

The chain couples TRBV5-1 to TRBJ2-3; 8 nucleotides align to TRBD2. Looked up from germline, CDR1 is SGHRS and CDR2 is YFSETQ. This CDR3 is 16 amino acids long. V dropped 0 bases and J dropped 2; count of bases not matched to a gene: 5. The CDR3 protein is CASSLGVAGPTDTQYF. The CDR3 DNA reads as TGCGCCAGCAGCTTGGGGGTAGCGGGACCCACAGATACGCAGTATTTT.

The V gene is TRBV10-3, the J gene TRBJ1-1; no clear D. Trimming took off 5 bases at V and 3 bases at J, with 13 bases between the two ends. The CDR3 covers 14 residues. CDR1 is ENHRY and CDR2 is SYGVKD in the germline V gene. The CDR3 loop is CAISREGGDTEAFF. CDR3 DNA sequence: TGTGCCATCAGTCGAGAGGGAGGCGACACTGAAGCTTTCTTT.

J is TRBJ2-7 and V is TRBV2; D is unresolved. V was trimmed by 2 bases and J by 6 bases, leaving 23 bases between them. Per the germline V gene, CDR1 is SNHLY and CDR2 is FYNNEI. The CDR3 is made up of 17 amino acids. The CDR3 DNA reads as TGTGCCAGCAGTGAACCTTACCACTACCCCACCCCTCTCGAGCAGTACTTC. Translated: CASSEPYHYPTPLEQYF.

The chain carries TRBV4-1 and TRBJ2-7, with a tentative D call TRBD2 (7 bases). Germline lookup yields CDR1 MGHRA and CDR2 YSYEKL. The CDR3 runs 17 residues. Trimming removed 0 bases at V and 7 bases at J, with 22 bases between. The CDR3 DNA is TGCGCCAGCAGCCAAGAACCCCTATGGGGGGGCGCGGGGGAGCAGTACTTC. Translating it yields CASSQEPLWGGAGEQYF.

This clone has only one observation. The J gene is TRBJ2-1, the V gene TRBV7-3; TRBD2 matches at 12 bases. The CDR3 covers 16 residues. Germline lookup yields CDR1 SGHTA and CDR2 FQGTGA. The V segment lost 2 bases and the J segment 8 bases; nucleotides outside the gene matches: 7. The CDR3 region has the DNA TGTGCCAGCAGCTTAGGACTAGCGGGATCGTTGGATGAGCAGTTCTTC. Its protein product is CASSLGLAGSLDEQFF.

The chain has TRBV5-6 and TRBJ2-7, with D possibly matching TRBD1 (6 bases). Trimming took 0 bases from V and 2 from J, leaving 12 bases between them. This CDR3 region has 15 residues. The V gene's germline CDR1 is SGHDT and CDR2 YYEEEE. CDR3 protein: CASSLETGWAYEQYF. The DNA of the CDR3 is TGTGCCAGCAGCTTGGAAACAGGGTGGGCCTACGAGCAGTACTTC.

The chain couples TRBV5-1 to TRBJ1-1, with D perhaps matching TRBD1 (5 bases). This CDR3 is 13 amino acids long. Germline loops: CDR1 SGHRS, CDR2 YFSETQ. V lost 4 bases and J lost 3, with 10 bases in between. Here the CDR3 DNA reads TGCGCCAGCAGCAACAGACAGTACACTGAAGCTTTCTTT. It specifies CASSNRQYTEAFF.

V usage is TRBV18 and J usage is TRBJ2-1, with TRBD2 identical over 12 bases. The CDR3 extends over 16 amino acids. The trim removed 1 base at V and 3 bases at J, leaving 1 base unmatched. The germline V gene encodes CDR1 KGHSH and CDR2 LQKENI. The CDR3 nucleotides read TGTGCCAGCTCACCACTGACTAGCGGGGGCTACAATGAGCAGTTCTTC. Translation: CASSPLTSGGYNEQFF. Full variable domain (remainder filled in from reference TRBV18 and TRBJ2-1): NAGVMQNPRHLVRRRGQEARLRCSPMKGHSHVYWYRQLPEEGLKFMVYLQKENIIDESGMPKERFSAEFPKEGPSILRIQQVVRGDSAAYFCASSPLTSGGYNEQFFGPGTRLTVL.